This paragraph reports one T cell receptor beta chain. The entry originates in a study of patients and donors after allogeneic stem cell transplantation. TCRdb used MiXCR to reprocess the RT-PCR reads, holding one entry per CDR3 protein. Of about 110,000 distinct CDR3 sequences in the sample, about a third were seen once. CDR1 and CDR2 (germline): MNHEY, SMNVEV (reference sequence). This CDR3 region has 14 residues. The J segment lost 2 bases and the V segment lost 6 bases, leaving 2 bases of the junction unmatched. The chain carries TRBV27 and TRBJ1-5; 9 bases match TRBD1. Material: blood, either unsorted or a sorted T cell fraction (not recorded which). This TCR came from a human donor who was either an allogeneic HSCT recipient or a stem cell or donor lymphocyte infusion donor (not recorded which). It is not recorded whose cells these are; they may come from a transplant donor. As DNA, the CDR3 is TGTGCCAGCAGGAGGACAGGGGGCAATCAGCCCCAGCATTTT. It yields the protein CASRRTGGNQPQHF.